Following are 32 T cell receptor beta chains from one sample sequenced in a study of T cell changes during pregnancy in multiple sclerosis. Clones were sequenced by immunoSEQ multiplex PCR, and TCRdb holds only the in-frame ones, with some missing. The sample carries around 75,000 clones, about 94% recorded once. Material: CD4+ T cells from peripheral blood mononuclear cells, obtained after pregnancy. The receptors originated from a female donor with multiple sclerosis, enrolled in a pregnancy study.

The V gene is TRBV19, the J gene TRBJ1-2; 8 bases are a match to TRBD1. This CDR3 is 17 amino acids long. Looked up from germline, CDR1 is LNHDA and CDR2 is SQIVND (reference sequence). V gave up 0 bases and J gave up 1 base; unmatched junction bases: 7. The CDR3 coding sequence is TGTGCCAGTAGTATAGATACGGGGACAGGTTATAACTATGGCTACACCTTC. It codes for CASSIDTGTGYNYGYTF.

This clone has just a few counts. The V and J genes are TRBV5-1 and TRBJ1-1; 9 bases are shared with TRBD1. CDR3 length equals 16 residues. Germline CDR1 is SGHRS and CDR2 is YFSETQ. The trim removed 1 base at V and 1 base at J, leaving 5 bases unmatched. The DNA of the CDR3 is TGCGCCAGCAGCTTGACCCTGACAGGGGGGAACACTGAAGCTTTCTTT. Translated: CASSLTLTGGNTEAFF.

In this sample, this clone turned up once. The chain recombines TRBV4-1 with TRBJ2-3, with D possibly being TRBD1 (6 bases). Per germline, CDR1 MGHRA and CDR2 YSYEKL. Trimming took 0 bases from V and 0 from J, leaving 10 bases between them. This CDR3 is built from 16 residues. The CDR3, as DNA: TGCGCCAGCAGCCAAGATTCAGGGGCTAGCACAGATACGCAGTATTTT. Its protein is CASSQDSGASTDTQYF.

This sequence joins TRBV28 and TRBJ2-7, with 7 bases that match TRBD1. This CDR3 is built from 14 residues. The J segment lost 2 bases and the V segment lost 7 bases, leaving 8 bases of the junction unmatched. Germline V CDR1 and CDR2: MDHEN, SYDVKM. CDR3 in amino acids: CASKTGTAAYEQYF. The CDR3 DNA reads as TGTGCCAGCAAAACCGGGACAGCAGCCTACGAGCAGTACTTC.

This chain uses TRBV6-5 with TRBJ2-5; possible D gene TRBD2, 6 bases. The germline V and J ends were trimmed by 6 bases and 5 bases, with 19 bases remaining between them. The CDR3 is 15 amino acids. Germline CDR1 reads MNHEY; CDR2 reads SVGAGI. The CDR3 coding sequence is TGTGCCAGCAGACTTGGCGGGACCCCAGGGGAGACCCAGTACTTC. Translating gives CASRLGGTPGETQYF.

This clone occurred once. This chain uses TRBV6-5 with TRBJ1-1; D is perhaps TRBD1 (5 bases). The V end lost 4 bases, the J end lost 4 bases, and 13 bases lay between the germline ends. Germline CDR1 reads MNHEY; CDR2 reads SVGAGI. This CDR3 comprises 14 residues. CDR3 loop: CASSSWEGRTEAFF. In DNA form, the CDR3 reads TGTGCCAGCAGTTCTTGGGAGGGGCGCACTGAAGCTTTCTTT.

The chain couples TRBV6-5 to TRBJ2-1, with 10 bases aligning to TRBD2. Germline lookup yields CDR1 MNHEY and CDR2 SVGAGI. The CDR3 covers 14 residues. The trim removed 5 bases at V and 8 bases at J, leaving 6 bases unmatched. The DNA for the CDR3 is TGTGCCAGCAGTAAGCGGGAGGGCCTCCATGAGCAGTTCTTC. Translated: CASSKREGLHEQFF.

The chain links TRBV5-1 to TRBJ2-1; TRBD1 is a possible D gene (5 bases). The CDR3 runs 14 residues. CDR1 and CDR2 (germline): SGHRS, YFSETQ. The V end lost 0 bases, the J end lost 8 bases, and 12 bases lay between the germline ends. In nucleotides, the CDR3 is TGCGCCAGCAGCTTGGCAGCAGGGCTCGATGAGCAGTTCTTC. Protein: CASSLAAGLDEQFF.

The chain has TRBV15 and TRBJ2-3; 7 nucleotides agree with TRBD2. Germline CDR1 LNHNV, CDR2 YYDKDF (reference sequence). V lost 9 bases and J lost 1; bases outside the gene matches: 4. CDR3 length equals 13 residues. The CDR3 loop reads CATRGGGTDTQYF. CDR3 nucleotide sequence: TGTGCCACAAGGGGAGGGGGCACAGATACGCAGTATTTT.

This clone occurred once. The gene calls are TRBV19 and TRBJ2-1, with 7 positions matching TRBD1. The CDR3 totals 16 residues. V lost 4 bases, J lost 4 bases, and 10 bases stayed unmatched. Germline V gene data show CDR1 as LNHDA and CDR2 as SQIVND (reference sequence). The CDR3 loop is CASSTPRDRTYNEQFF. The CDR3 coding sequence is TGTGCCAGTAGTACCCCCCGGGACAGAACTTACAATGAGCAGTTCTTC.

V usage is TRBV19 and J usage is TRBJ1-5, with D perhaps matching TRBD1 (5 bases). The length of the CDR3 is 15 residues. Germline V CDR1 and CDR2: LNHDA, SQIVND (reference sequence). Trimming stripped 7 bases from V and 1 base from J, with 14 bases between. This CDR3 is CASKTVSRSNQPQHF. DNA for the CDR3: TGTGCCAGTAAGACAGTCAGTAGGAGCAATCAGCCCCAGCATTTT.

This clone was seen a single time. The rearrangement links TRBV5-5 to TRBJ2-7, with TRBD2 as a possible D gene (5 bases). Trimming shortened V by 3 bases and J by 3 bases, and 7 bases separated the two germline ends. This CDR3 spans 12 amino acids. Germline V gene sequence: CDR1 SGHKS, CDR2 YYEKEE (reference sequence). The CDR3 is CASSSDFYEQYF. The CDR3 DNA sequence: TGTGCCAGCAGCTCGGACTTCTACGAGCAGTACTTC.

This rearrangement joins TRBV28 to TRBJ2-3, with D hard to call. The CDR3 extends over 14 amino acids. In germline, CDR1 is MDHEN, CDR2 SYDVKM. The V and J ends lost 3 bases and 2 bases respectively, with 9 bases between them. CDR3 amino acids: CASSLVILTDTQYF. For the CDR3, the DNA is TGTGCCAGCAGTTTGGTTATACTCACAGATACGCAGTATTTT.

The chain is built from TRBV5-6 and TRBJ2-1; perhaps TRBD1 as D (5 bases). With 0 bases removed from V and 9 bases from J, the gap between germline ends came to 10 bases. Germline assignment: CDR1 SGHDT and CDR2 YYEEEE. The CDR3 is made up of 13 amino acids. CDR3 sequence: CASSLDRFSEQFF. CDR3 DNA sequence: TGTGCCAGCAGCTTGGACAGGTTCTCTGAGCAGTTCTTC.

This clone showed up just once. The rearrangement links TRBV29-1 to TRBJ2-3, with 7 bases identical to TRBD2. CDR1 is SQVTM and CDR2 is ANQGSEA in the germline V gene. The CDR3 length is 16 residues. Unmatched junction bases numbered 15, after V lost 6 bases and J lost 3 bases. CDR3 nucleotide sequence: TGCAGCGTCGCGTCTAGCGGACTCACGGGGACAGATACGCAGTATTTT. Residues: CSVASSGLTGTDTQYF.

The gene calls are TRBV9 and TRBJ2-1; D possibly corresponds to TRBD2 (5 bases). Deletions cut 3 bases from V and 5 bases from J, with 18 bases between. Germline V lookup: CDR1 SGDLS, CDR2 YYNGEE. The CDR3 has 16 residues. The CDR3 loop is CASSADPRGAHNEQFF. Written as DNA, the CDR3 is TGTGCCAGCAGCGCCGACCCCCGGGGAGCTCACAATGAGCAGTTCTTC. The complete variable domain, with remaining parts taken from reference TRBV9 and TRBJ2-1, reads DSGVTQTPKHLITATGQRVTLRCSPRSGDLSVYWYQQSLDQGLQFLIQYYNGEERAKGNILERFSAQQFPDLHSELNLSSLELGDSALYFCASSADPRGAHNEQFFGPGTRLTVL.

The chain joins TRBV10-1 to TRBJ2-3, with TRBD2 matching 8 bases. Losses at the gene ends were 6 bases for V and 4 bases for J; bases not matched to a gene: 6. This CDR3 is 14 amino acids long. CDR1 WNHNN and CDR2 SYGVQD come from the germline V gene (reference sequence). The CDR3 reads CASRPGLDSDTQYF. The CDR3 coding sequence is TGCGCCAGCAGGCCGGGACTAGACTCAGATACGCAGTATTTT.

This chain joins TRBV27 and TRBJ1-1, with TRBD1 identical over 7 bases. The ends lost 3 bases at V and 9 bases at J; junction bases unmatched: 16. The CDR3 spans 16 residues. Germline V gene data show CDR1 as MNHEY and CDR2 as SMNVEV (reference sequence). The CDR3 reads CASSLTAGTASFKAFF. CDR3 in DNA: TGTGCCAGCAGTTTGACGGCCGGGACAGCGTCTTTCAAAGCTTTCTTT.

The chain recombines TRBV5-1 with TRBJ2-5; 9 bases agree with TRBD2. The CDR3 contains 14 residues. From germline, CDR1 is SGHRS and CDR2 YFSETQ. V shed 4 bases, J shed 2 bases, and the junction held 3 bases outside the gene matches. The CDR3 nucleotides are TGCGCCAGCAGCACACTAGCGGGTCAAGAGACCCAGTACTTC. It codes for CASSTLAGQETQYF. Variable domain in full (rest from reference TRBV5-1 and TRBJ2-5): KAGVTQTPRYLIKTRGQQVTLSCSPISGHRSVSWYQQTPGQGLQFLFEYFSETQRNKGNFPGRFSGRQFSNSRSEMNVSTLELGDSALYLCASSTLAGQETQYFGPGTRLLVL.

The V and J genes are TRBV7-8 and TRBJ2-7, with 10 bases that match TRBD2. The CDR3 sequence is 18 residues long. The junction had 10 bases not matched to a gene; V was cut back by 2 bases and J by 0 bases. Germline CDR1 SGHVS, CDR2 FQNEAQ. The CDR3 DNA sequence: TGTGCCAGCAGCTTAACAGGGACTAGCGAACTCCTCTCCTACGAGCAGTACTTC. This gives the protein CASSLTGTSELLSYEQYF.

The chain links TRBV6-1 to TRBJ2-1; D is uncertain. Germline-derived CDR1 and CDR2 are MNHNS and SASEGT. The V end lost 1 base, the J end lost 0 bases, and 10 bases lay between the germline ends. This CDR3 region has 16 residues. The CDR3 is CASSEGAFSSYNEQFF. Written as DNA, the CDR3 is TGTGCCAGCAGTGAAGGGGCGTTTAGCTCCTACAATGAGCAGTTCTTC.

The rearrangement uses TRBV5-4 and TRBJ1-2, with 8 nucleotides matching TRBD1. Germline CDR1 reads SGHNT; CDR2 reads YYREEE (reference sequence). V lost 4 bases and J lost 4; bases outside the gene matches: 3. The CDR3 has 13 residues. The CDR3 reads CASSAGGSYGYTF. In DNA form, the CDR3 reads TGTGCCAGCAGCGCAGGGGGCAGCTATGGCTACACCTTC.

This chain connects TRBV27 to TRBJ1-2, with 7 bases that match TRBD1. The CDR3 runs to 14 residues. Germline loops: CDR1 MNHEY, CDR2 SMNVEV (reference sequence). The ends lost 6 bases at V and 3 bases at J; junction bases unmatched: 7. CDR3 DNA: TGTGCCAGCAGCCGCAGGGGGAATTACTATGGCTACACCTTC. Encoded protein: CASSRRGNYYGYTF.

This chain uses TRBV7-2 with TRBJ2-3; 7 nucleotides align to TRBD2. From germline, CDR1 is SGHTA and CDR2 FQGNSA. The CDR3 contains 18 residues. The V segment lost 1 base and the J segment 0 bases; nucleotides outside the gene matches: 10. The CDR3 here is CASSLGRESVTSTDTQYF. Written as DNA, the CDR3 is TGTGCCAGCAGCTTAGGGCGGGAGTCGGTCACCAGCACAGATACGCAGTATTTT.

The chain links TRBV9 to TRBJ2-7, with TRBD2 identical over 12 bases. This CDR3 spans 14 amino acids. V shed 0 bases and J 6 bases; nucleotides not matched to a gene: 1. Germline V CDR1 and CDR2: SGDLS, YYNGEE. This chain's CDR3 is CASSVALAGGEQYF. CDR3 bases: TGTGCCAGCAGCGTAGCACTAGCGGGAGGCGAGCAGTACTTC.

V and J are TRBV18 and TRBJ2-1; 7 bases are shared with TRBD1. The germline CDR1 and CDR2 sequences are KGHSH and LQKENI. J gave up 0 bases and V 5 bases, and 13 bases lay outside the gene matches. The CDR3 has 18 residues. CDR3 residues: CASSILGTELSSYNEQFF. The DNA for the CDR3 is TGTGCCAGCTCAATACTGGGGACAGAGTTAAGCTCCTACAATGAGCAGTTCTTC. Looking up the rest from reference TRBV18 and TRBJ2-1 gives the full variable domain: NAGVMQNPRHLVRRRGQEARLRCSPMKGHSHVYWYRQLPEEGLKFMVYLQKENIIDESGMPKERFSAEFPKEGPSILRIQQVVRGDSAAYFCASSILGTELSSYNEQFFGPGTRLTVL.

This chain connects TRBV28 to TRBJ2-7, with 9 nucleotides matching TRBD1. The CDR3 consists of 18 residues. V dropped 1 base and J dropped 4; count of bases not matched to a gene: 14. The V gene's germline CDR1 is MDHEN and CDR2 SYDVKM. CDR3 residues: CASSLSAVGTGRAYEQYF. CDR3 nucleotides: TGTGCCAGCAGTTTATCAGCCGTGGGGACAGGGAGAGCTTACGAGCAGTACTTC. Complete variable domain (other parts from reference TRBV28 and TRBJ2-7): DVKVTQSSRYLVKRTGEKVFLECVQDMDHENMFWYRQDPGLGLRLIYFSYDVKMKEKGDIPEGYSVSREKKERFSLILESASTNQTSMYLCASSLSAVGTGRAYEQYFGPGTRLTVT.

CDR3 amino acids: CASSLLAGGNQETQYF. The DNA for the CDR3 is TGTGCCAGCAGTCTCCTAGCGGGAGGTAACCAAGAGACCCAGTACTTC. J is TRBJ2-5 and V is TRBV11-1; the match to TRBD2 covers 11 bases. Per germline, CDR1 SGHAT and CDR2 FQDESV (reference sequence). J gave up 0 bases and V 6 bases, and 6 bases lay outside the gene matches. The CDR3 runs to 16 residues.

This chain connects TRBV10-3 to TRBJ1-2, with 9 bases aligning to TRBD1. Germline loops: CDR1 ENHRY, CDR2 SYGVKD. V gave up 3 bases and J gave up 4 bases; unmatched junction bases: 6. The CDR3 totals 15 residues. CDR3 amino acids: CAISESTGGIYGYTF. The CDR3 nucleotides are TGTGCCATCAGTGAATCTACAGGGGGCATCTATGGCTACACCTTC.

The chain recombines TRBV5-6 with TRBJ2-2; TRBD1 aligns across 8 bases. Germline V gene sequence: CDR1 SGHDT, CDR2 YYEEEE. Trimming at V came to 5 bases and at J to 1 base, leaving 7 bases not matched to a gene. This CDR3 spans 16 amino acids. The CDR3 coding sequence is TGTGCCAGCAGTTCCCAGGGGGCGCGGAACACCGGGGAGCTGTTTTTT. It yields the protein CASSSQGARNTGELFF.

This rearrangement joins TRBV7-2 to TRBJ2-2; TRBD2 is a possible D gene (6 bases). The germline CDR1 and CDR2 sequences are SGHTA and FQGNSA. The CDR3 extends over 15 amino acids. With 0 bases removed from V and 6 bases from J, the gap between germline ends came to 11 bases. CDR3 region: CASSLAGGGAGELFF. The CDR3 coding sequence is TGTGCCAGCAGCTTAGCGGGAGGTGGGGCCGGGGAGCTGTTTTTT.

The chain has TRBV2 and TRBJ1-4; TRBD1 might be the D (5 bases). Germline V CDR1 and CDR2: SNHLY, FYNNEI. The CDR3 is 13 amino acids. Trimming took 7 bases from V and 8 from J, leaving 14 bases between them. CDR3 protein: CASKVAGGEKLFF. In nucleotides, the CDR3 is TGTGCCAGCAAGGTGGCCGGGGGGGAAAAACTGTTTTTT.